This T cell receptor (beta chain) was observed in a study of T cell repertoires in cytomegalovirus infection. Across the study: Recently identified HLA-C-restricted CMV epitopes and well-studied HLA-B-restricted CMV epitopes were used by the study. From public TCR beta signatures came an indication of both CMV infection and matching HLA type. Whole-study results and caveats: It was HLA-C-restricted CMV-specific TCR beta clonotypes that dominated the response ex vivo. People with CMV and the relevant HLA were identified by cumulative public TCR beta family frequency.

Points on this clonotype: The antigen remains unidentified.

Germline CDR1 reads SEHNR; CDR2 reads FQNEAQ (reference sequence). V gave up 8 bases and J gave up 3 bases, with 10 bases separating them. The CDR3 length is 12 residues. Via MiXCR, TCRdb re-called the reads, giving one row per CDR3 protein. The profile covers approximately 110,000 distinct CDR3 sequences, with approximately 30% appearing a single time and approximately 50% taken by the ten largest. The receptor was isolated from a human donor in good health (CMV status not recorded). Some clones in this sample may be carry-over from other donors' samples. The V and J genes are TRBV7-9 and TRBJ2-5, with D tentatively TRBD1 (5 bases). The input for sequencing was CD8+ T cells from cultured PBMCs, taken from culture after CMV antigen stimulation. The DNA for the CDR3 is TGTGCCAGCGGGGCACGGGAAGAGACCCAGTACTTC. Its protein product is CASGAREETQYF. The full variable domain, rest sourced from reference TRBV7-9 and TRBJ2-5, is DTGVSQNPRHKITKRGQNVTFRCDPISEHNRLYWYRQTLGQGPEFLTYFQNEAQLEKSRLLSDRFSAERPKGSFSTLEIQRTEQGDSAMYLCASGAREETQYFGPGTRLLVL.